These 6 T cell receptor beta chains were all obtained from the same sample, sequenced in a study of T cell responses to AZD1222 COVID-19 vaccine. This table comes from immunoSEQ multiplex PCR, and its TCRdb copy is limited to in-frame clones, with some not included. The data hold 150,000 or so clones, with approximately 88% observed a single time. The sequencing here drew on peripheral blood, taken on day 0 of AZD1222 vaccination. The receptors shown here come from an adult in good health.

In this sample, this clone turned up a few times. The J gene is TRBJ1-2, the V gene TRBV7-8; 11 positions match TRBD1. The J segment lost 4 bases and the V segment lost 5 bases, leaving 6 bases of the junction unmatched. This CDR3 comprises 15 residues. CDR1 SGHVS and CDR2 FQNEAQ come from the germline V gene. The CDR3 DNA reads as TGTGCCAGCAGCATACGGGACAGGGGGTCCTATGGCTACACCTTC. Protein product: CASSIRDRGSYGYTF.

DNA of the CDR3: TGTGCCAGCAAGTTCGGGACAGGCGCCGGGGAGCTGTTTTTT. Amino acids: CASKFGTGAGELFF. The chain uses TRBV5-6 and TRBJ2-2, with TRBD1 matching 8 bases. This CDR3 has 14 amino acids. The ends lost 6 bases at V and 6 bases at J; junction bases unmatched: 7. Germline assignment: CDR1 SGHDT and CDR2 YYEEEE.

The V call is TRBV15, the J call TRBJ2-5; 9 bases are a match to TRBD2. The CDR3 loop spans 18 amino acids. The trim removed 3 bases at V and 2 bases at J, leaving 13 bases unmatched. From germline, CDR1 is LNHNV and CDR2 YYDKDF (reference sequence). The CDR3 bases are TGTGCCACCAGCAGTCTTGGCGGGGGGGCGCCTGGTCAAGAGACCCAGTACTTC. Translation: CATSSLGGGAPGQETQYF.

This clone was counted between two and nine times. J is TRBJ2-3 and V is TRBV6-6, with D perhaps TRBD2 (6 bases). Germline V gene data show CDR1 as MNHNY and CDR2 as SVGAGI (reference sequence). Trimming removed 6 bases at V and 1 base at J, with 11 bases between. This CDR3 comprises 14 residues. In nucleotides, the CDR3 is TGTGCCAGCAGGGATACGGGAGGCACAGATACGCAGTATTTT. This gives the protein CASRDTGGTDTQYF.

The rearrangement links TRBV4-2 to TRBJ1-2; D is unresolved. Trimming removed 3 bases from V and 4 bases from J, with 9 bases in between. Germline values: CDR1 LGHNA, CDR2 YNFKEQ. This CDR3 contains 13 residues. The chain's CDR3 is CASSHLVSYGYTF. The CDR3 coding sequence is TGTGCCAGCAGCCACCTAGTGAGCTATGGCTACACCTTC.

The V and J genes are TRBV30 and TRBJ1-5; no clear D gene. Germline V CDR1 and CDR2: GTSNPN, SVGIG (reference sequence). The V end was cut by 3 bases, the J end by 2 bases, with 5 bases between. This CDR3 spans 12 amino acids. CDR3 sequence (DNA): TGTGCCTGGAGCAGTCGCAATCAGCCCCAGCATTTT. Translated, it gives CAWSSRNQPQHF.